Each of the 10 T cell receptor beta chains below was sequenced from the same sample in a study of shared clonotypes between healthy human individuals. CD45RO negativity and positive selection for CCR7 defined naive CD8 cells, a population that excluded terminally differentiated effector memory CD45RA+ cells. Sequencing was performed with immunoSEQ multiplex PCR; in TCRdb, only in-frame clones are kept and a portion is missing. The table has approximately 1.9 million clones, roughly 95% seen once; the top ten hold under 2%. Sequencing used naive CD8+ T cells from PBMCs. These TCRs come from a man aged 18 to 35 in good health. Some clones in this sample may be carry-over from other donors' samples.

This chain connects TRBV27 to TRBJ2-7; D is unresolved. The CDR3 covers 13 residues. Per germline, CDR1 MNHEY and CDR2 SMNVEV (reference sequence). V was clipped by 6 bases and J by 2 bases, with 11 bases between them. CDR3 amino acids: CASRDLRAYEQYF. The CDR3 DNA reads TGTGCCAGCAGAGACCTAAGGGCCTACGAGCAGTACTTC.

This clone was counted once. The rearrangement uses TRBV6-1 and TRBJ2-7; possible D gene TRBD1, 5 bases. This CDR3 is built from 14 residues. The ends were cut back, 6 bases at V and 2 bases at J, with 14 bases in the middle. CDR1 and CDR2 (germline): MNHNS, SASEGT. CDR3 region: CASSDSRLTYEQYF. In DNA, the CDR3 is TGTGCCAGCAGCGACAGTAGACTTACCTACGAGCAGTACTTC.

The rearrangement uses TRBV6-5 and TRBJ2-7; perhaps D is TRBD1 or TRBD2 (6 bases each). The ends were cut back, 0 bases at V and 5 bases at J, with 14 bases in the middle. The CDR3 sequence is 15 residues long. The germline CDR1 and CDR2 sequences are MNHEY and SVGAGI. CDR3 amino acids: CASSYSGGRRDEQYF. The CDR3 region has the DNA TGTGCCAGCAGTTACTCAGGGGGAAGGAGGGACGAGCAGTACTTC.

The chain uses TRBV7-9 and TRBJ2-7; the match to TRBD2 covers 10 bases. Trimming at V came to 1 base and at J to 0 bases, leaving 6 bases not matched to a gene. CDR1 is SEHNR and CDR2 is FQNEAQ in the germline V gene (reference sequence). The CDR3 length is 17 residues. In DNA, the CDR3 is TGTGCCAGCAGCTTAGGCAGCGGGAGGGGAGTCTCCTACGAGCAGTACTTC. Protein: CASSLGSGRGVSYEQYF.

V is TRBV11-2 and J is TRBJ1-2; D not resolved. The ends were cut back, 5 bases at V and 2 bases at J, with 6 bases in the middle. Germline assignment: CDR1 SGHAT and CDR2 FQNNGV. This CDR3 is 12 amino acids long. CDR3 in amino acids: CASSPNNYGYTF. Here the CDR3 DNA reads TGTGCCAGCAGCCCCAACAACTATGGCTACACCTTC. Based on the CDR3 plus reference TRBV11-2 and TRBJ1-2, the full variable domain is EAGVAQSPRYKIIEKRQSVAFWCNPISGHATLYWYQQILGQGPKLLIQFQNNGVVDDSQLPKDRFSAERLKGVDSTLKIQPAKLEDSAVYLCASSPNNYGYTFGSGTRLTVV.

This rearrangement joins TRBV28 to TRBJ2-7; D might be TRBD1 (6 bases). Trimming took 7 bases from V and 1 from J, leaving 11 bases between them. The CDR3 is made up of 13 amino acids. The germline V gene has CDR1 MDHEN and CDR2 SYDVKM. The CDR3 nucleotides are TGTGCCAGCACGGACAGTCATTCCTACGAGCAGTACTTC. This encodes CASTDSHSYEQYF.

Concerning this clone: This specimen includes other DNA sequences encoding the same CDR3. The CDR3 loop reads CASSLWGTTEAFF. As DNA, the CDR3 is TGTGCCAGCAGCTTATGGGGAACAACTGAAGCTTTCTTT. V and J are TRBV7-8 and TRBJ1-1; D gene unclear. The germline CDR1 and CDR2 sequences are SGHVS and FQNEAQ. Trimming stripped 2 bases from V and 5 bases from J, with 9 bases between. The CDR3 spans 13 residues.

The chain recombines TRBV4-2 with TRBJ2-7; D unclear. From germline, CDR1 is LGHNA and CDR2 YNFKEQ. The CDR3 loop spans 15 amino acids. Deletions cut 1 base from V and 2 bases from J, with 12 bases between. This CDR3 is CASSQGQVRTYEQYF. In DNA form, the CDR3 reads TGTGCCAGCAGCCAAGGCCAGGTGAGGACCTACGAGCAGTACTTC.

The chain joins TRBV6-5 to TRBJ2-7; D remains unclear. Trimming removed 2 bases at V and 0 bases at J, with 14 bases between. The germline gives CDR1 MNHEY, CDR2 SVGAGI. The CDR3 runs 16 residues. The CDR3 spells CASSYRSTKLSYEQYF. The CDR3 DNA reads as TGTGCCAGCAGTTACCGATCCACCAAACTCTCCTACGAGCAGTACTTC.

The chain uses TRBV6-5 and TRBJ1-2; D is ambiguous. This CDR3 spans 14 amino acids. V gave up 0 bases and J gave up 5 bases, with 10 bases separating them. Germline V gene sequence: CDR1 MNHEY, CDR2 SVGAGI. The CDR3 loop is CASSYSGGRYGYTF. CDR3 nucleotides: TGTGCCAGCAGTTACTCCGGCGGGAGATATGGCTACACCTTC.